The rows below give T cell receptor beta chains drawn from one sample of a study of beta chain features in type 1 diabetes. Clones were sequenced by immunoSEQ multiplex PCR, and TCRdb holds only the in-frame ones, with some missing. There are 200,000 to 300,000 clones in the sample; approximately 10% occur only once, and more than 0.015% lies in the top ten. Sample: naive CD4+ T cells from blood. The receptors come from a man aged 25 to 40 with type 1 diabetes. Both conserved end residues are part of each CDR3. Each record gives: clone size, V gene, J gene, D gene, CDR3 DNA, CDR3 protein. A D gene is named only where the DNA matches it firmly. Not all rows give a size; the values are once, few, many and, for expanded clones, a class.

clone size: NA
V gene: TRBV7-9
J gene: TRBJ2-2
D gene: TRBD1
CDR3 DNA: TGTGCCAGCAGCGCCGGGACAGGGAGGACCGGGGAGCTGTTTTTT
CDR3 protein: CASSAGTGRTGELFF

clone size: few
V gene: TRBV6-5
J gene: TRBJ1-2
D gene: NA
CDR3 DNA: TGTGCCAGCAGTTCTACAGGGATCTATGGCTACACCTTC
CDR3 protein: CASSSTGIYGYTF

clone size: few
V gene: TRBV6-5
J gene: TRBJ2-7
D gene: TRBD1
CDR3 DNA: TGTGCCAGCAGTTACGGACAGGGGGCAAACGAGCAGTACTTC
CDR3 protein: CASSYGQGANEQYF

clone size: NA
V gene: TRBV5-1
J gene: TRBJ2-3
D gene: TRBD1
CDR3 DNA: TGCGCCAGCAGCCCCGGGACAGGGAAAGATACGCAGTATTTT
CDR3 protein: CASSPGTGKDTQYF

clone size: few
V gene: TRBV11-2
J gene: TRBJ2-7
D gene: TRBD2
CDR3 DNA: TGTGCCAGCAGCTCGGGACTAGCCTACGAGCAGTACTTC
CDR3 protein: CASSSGLAYEQYF

clone size: NA
V gene: TRBV18
J gene: TRBJ1-2
D gene: TRBD1
CDR3 DNA: TGTGCCAGCTCACCTTTTGGGACAGGGAAGGGCTACACCTTC
CDR3 protein: CASSPFGTGKGYTF

clone size: few
V gene: TRBV25-1
J gene: TRBJ2-3
D gene: TRBD2
CDR3 DNA: TGTGCCAGCAGCTTTAGCGGGGTAACAGATACGCAGTATTTT
CDR3 protein: CASSFSGVTDTQYF

clone size: NA
V gene: TRBV9
J gene: TRBJ2-1
D gene: NA
CDR3 DNA: TGTGCCAGCAGCGTTCGCAGGGGGGACAATGAGCAGTTCTTC
CDR3 protein: CASSVRRGDNEQFF

clone size: few
V gene: TRBV5-4
J gene: TRBJ1-6
D gene: TRBD1
CDR3 DNA: TGTGCCAGCAGCACGGGACAGGGAAATTCACCCCTCCACTTT
CDR3 protein: CASSTGQGNSPLHF

clone size: NA
V gene: TRBV6-5
J gene: TRBJ2-1
D gene: NA
CDR3 DNA: TGTGCCAGCGGGGGGAACCTATACAATGAGCAGTTCTTC
CDR3 protein: CASGGNLYNEQFF

clone size: few
V gene: TRBV19
J gene: TRBJ1-5
D gene: NA
CDR3 DNA: TGTGCCAGTAGTCCCCAGAATAGCAATCAGCCCCAGCATTTT
CDR3 protein: CASSPQNSNQPQHF

clone size: few
V gene: TRBV7-9
J gene: TRBJ1-1
D gene: NA
CDR3 DNA: TGTGCCAGCAGCTTAGCGCTCAGCCTAGGTACTGAAGCTTTCTTT
CDR3 protein: CASSLALSLGTEAFF

clone size: few
V gene: TRBV4-1
J gene: TRBJ2-1
D gene: TRBD2
CDR3 DNA: TGCGCCAGCAGCCAAGTGCCAGCGGGGAGTGAGCAGTTCTTC
CDR3 protein: CASSQVPAGSEQFF

clone size: NA
V gene: TRBV5-1
J gene: TRBJ2-5
D gene: TRBD2
CDR3 DNA: TGCGCCAGCAGCTTGGTCGCGGGGGATGAGACCCAGTACTTC
CDR3 protein: CASSLVAGDETQYF

clone size: NA
V gene: TRBV6-5
J gene: TRBJ2-1
D gene: TRBD2
CDR3 DNA: TGTGCCAGCAGGCCCCAGGGAGGGCCCCTTAATGAGCAGTTCTTC
CDR3 protein: CASRPQGGPLNEQFF

clone size: few
V gene: TRBV7-9
J gene: TRBJ2-5
D gene: NA
CDR3 DNA: TGTGCCAGCAGCCGCTGGCGGGGACTGGATGAGACCCAGTACTTC
CDR3 protein: CASSRWRGLDETQYF

clone size: NA
V gene: TRBV4-3
J gene: TRBJ2-5
D gene: TRBD1
CDR3 DNA: TGCGCCAGCAGCCAAGGGACAGGGCAAGAGACCCAGTACTTC
CDR3 protein: CASSQGTGQETQYF

clone size: NA
V gene: TRBV25-1
J gene: TRBJ1-2
D gene: TRBD1
CDR3 DNA: TGTGCCAGCAGACGACCCGGGACAGGGAATGGCTACACCTTC
CDR3 protein: CASRRPGTGNGYTF

clone size: NA
V gene: TRBV4-3
J gene: TRBJ2-5
D gene: TRBD2
CDR3 DNA: TGCGCCAGCAGCCTAGATAGCGGGGGTGGTAAAGAGACCCAGTACTTC
CDR3 protein: CASSLDSGGGKETQYF

clone size: NA
V gene: TRBV7-8
J gene: TRBJ2-7
D gene: TRBD1
CDR3 DNA: TGTGCCAGCAGCCTGGGACAGGGTGGGGAGCAGTACTTC
CDR3 protein: CASSLGQGGEQYF

clone size: few
V gene: TRBV7-9
J gene: TRBJ2-5
D gene: TRBD2
CDR3 DNA: TGTGCCAGCAGCTTAGGTGGACTAGGGGCAGAGACCCAGTACTTC
CDR3 protein: CASSLGGLGAETQYF

clone size: NA
V gene: TRBV7-3
J gene: TRBJ1-1
D gene: NA
CDR3 DNA: TGTGCCAGCAGCAAAGGAGGGTCGGGTTTAGCTTTCTTT
CDR3 protein: CASSKGGSGLAFF

clone size: NA
V gene: TRBV28
J gene: TRBJ1-2
D gene: NA
CDR3 DNA: TGTGCCAGCAGACAGCGCTCCTCCGGGGGGAATGGCTACACCTTC
CDR3 protein: CASRQRSSGGNGYTF

clone size: NA
V gene: TRBV28
J gene: TRBJ2-7
D gene: NA
CDR3 DNA: TGTGCCAGCAGTCTCCCCGGGGTCGAGCAGTACTTC
CDR3 protein: CASSLPGVEQYF

clone size: few
V gene: TRBV5-1
J gene: TRBJ1-6
D gene: NA
CDR3 DNA: TGCGCCAGCAGCAGTCGGCAGGGTAGTGATTCACCCCTCCACTTT
CDR3 protein: CASSSRQGSDSPLHF

clone size: NA
V gene: TRBV2
J gene: TRBJ1-1
D gene: NA
CDR3 DNA: TGTGCCAGCAAGTTGCGGGGAGTCTCCACTGAAGCTTTCTTT
CDR3 protein: CASKLRGVSTEAFF

clone size: few
V gene: TRBV7-2
J gene: TRBJ2-3
D gene: NA
CDR3 DNA: TGTGCCAGCAGCTTACCGGGCACAGATACGCAGTATTTT
CDR3 protein: CASSLPGTDTQYF

clone size: NA
V gene: TRBV9
J gene: TRBJ2-3
D gene: NA
CDR3 DNA: TGTGCCAGCAACGGGGGTAGTTTCACAGATACGCAGTATTTT
CDR3 protein: CASNGGSFTDTQYF

clone size: few
V gene: TRBV19
J gene: TRBJ1-5
D gene: NA
CDR3 DNA: TGTGCCAGTCATCTTGGGGGGAGCAGCAATCAGCCCCAGCATTTT
CDR3 protein: CASHLGGSSNQPQHF

clone size: NA
V gene: TRBV28
J gene: TRBJ1-2
D gene: NA
CDR3 DNA: TGTGCCAGCAGCCTCCAGGGTTCCGGCTACACCTTC
CDR3 protein: CASSLQGSGYTF

clone size: few
V gene: TRBV6-5
J gene: TRBJ1-5
D gene: NA
CDR3 DNA: TGTGCCAGCAGTTACAGAGAGGGTCCCCAGCATTTT
CDR3 protein: CASSYREGPQHF

clone size: few
V gene: TRBV2
J gene: TRBJ2-6
D gene: NA
CDR3 DNA: TGTGCCAGCAGTCGCCTAGACTCTGGGGCCAACGTCCTGACTTTC
CDR3 protein: CASSRLDSGANVLTF

clone size: few
V gene: TRBV9
J gene: TRBJ2-3
D gene: TRBD2
CDR3 DNA: TGTGCCAGCAGCGTAGGGCTAGCGGGGGCAGATACGCAGTATTTT
CDR3 protein: CASSVGLAGADTQYF

clone size: few
V gene: TRBV6-1
J gene: TRBJ1-1
D gene: NA
CDR3 DNA: TGTGCCAGCAGTGTTTCGTATGGGGCCTACACTGAAGCTTTCTTT
CDR3 protein: CASSVSYGAYTEAFF

clone size: NA
V gene: TRBV10-3
J gene: TRBJ1-5
D gene: TRBD1
CDR3 DNA: TGTGCCACCTCCGGACAGGGCCTACAGCCCCAGCATTTT
CDR3 protein: CATSGQGLQPQHF

clone size: few
V gene: TRBV6-6
J gene: TRBJ2-7
D gene: TRBD1
CDR3 DNA: TGTGCCAGCAGCTACCAACAGGGGTCCGAGCAGTACTTC
CDR3 protein: CASSYQQGSEQYF

clone size: few
V gene: TRBV7-2
J gene: TRBJ2-1
D gene: TRBD2
CDR3 DNA: TGTGCCAGCACCTGGGAGCGGGGGGCCGACAATGAGCAGTTCTTC
CDR3 protein: CASTWERGADNEQFF

clone size: NA
V gene: TRBV11-2
J gene: TRBJ2-3
D gene: NA
CDR3 DNA: TGTGCCAGCAGCTTAGATCGTTCAGATACGCAGTATTTT
CDR3 protein: CASSLDRSDTQYF

clone size: few
V gene: TRBV5-6
J gene: TRBJ2-3
D gene: TRBD1
CDR3 DNA: TGTGCCAGCAGCCTTTATACAGGGGGCGATAAGTCGGAGCGGTATTTT
CDR3 protein: CASSLYTGGDKSERYF

clone size: few
V gene: TRBV28
J gene: TRBJ2-7
D gene: NA
CDR3 DNA: TGTGCCAGTTTGACCCGGACAATCTACGAGCAGTACTTC
CDR3 protein: CASLTRTIYEQYF

clone size: few
V gene: TRBV14
J gene: TRBJ2-7
D gene: NA
CDR3 DNA: TGTGCCAGCAGCCAAGTGGAGGGGTACCACGAGCAGTACTTC
CDR3 protein: CASSQVEGYHEQYF

clone size: few
V gene: TRBV6-1
J gene: TRBJ2-5
D gene: NA
CDR3 DNA: TGTGCCAGCGTCAGAGGGCAAGAGACCCAGTACTTC
CDR3 protein: CASVRGQETQYF

clone size: NA
V gene: TRBV6-6
J gene: TRBJ2-7
D gene: NA
CDR3 DNA: TGTGCCAGCACCGGTGGAGGGTCCTACGAGCAGTACTTC
CDR3 protein: CASTGGGSYEQYF

clone size: few
V gene: TRBV9
J gene: TRBJ2-5
D gene: NA
CDR3 DNA: TGTGCCAGCAGTACTGCAGGTGGAGAGACCCAGTACTTC
CDR3 protein: CASSTAGGETQYF

clone size: few
V gene: TRBV5-1
J gene: TRBJ2-7
D gene: NA
CDR3 DNA: TGCGCCAGCAGCTTGTCAGGGGACGTTTACGAGCAGTACTTC
CDR3 protein: CASSLSGDVYEQYF

clone size: few
V gene: TRBV2
J gene: TRBJ2-2
D gene: NA
CDR3 DNA: TGTGCCACCAGCGGACAGACCGCGAGCACCGGGGAGCTGTTTTTT
CDR3 protein: CATSGQTASTGELFF

clone size: few
V gene: TRBV7-9
J gene: TRBJ2-1
D gene: NA
CDR3 DNA: TGTGCCAGCAGCCGACGGGATGAGCAGTTCTTC
CDR3 protein: CASSRRDEQFF

clone size: NA
V gene: TRBV9
J gene: TRBJ2-2
D gene: NA
CDR3 DNA: TGTGCCAGCAGCGTAGAGGCGGGGAACACCGGGGAGCTGTTTTTT
CDR3 protein: CASSVEAGNTGELFF